This T cell receptor beta chain was sequenced during a study of CD8 T cells in ankylosing spondylitis. This clonotype has just a few counts. In making TCR beta libraries, quantitative 5'-RACE with molecular barcodes was used. TCRdb fed the 5' RACE reads into MiXCR, producing one record per CDR3 protein. The sample has 10,000 to 15,000 distinct CDR3 sequences, more than 2.5% seen once. Germline values: CDR1 SGDLS, CDR2 YYNGEE. The V segment lost 0 bases and the J segment 4 bases; nucleotides outside the gene matches: 17. This CDR3 has 20 amino acids. This receptor was obtained from a male donor with ankylosing spondylitis or in good health (not recorded which). The sequenced material came from blood, either unsorted or a sorted T cell fraction (not recorded which). This sequence joins TRBV9 and TRBJ2-1, with 9 bases aligning to TRBD2. CDR3 bases: TGTGCCAGCAGCGTAGTAGGAATAGATCTTGTGGCGGGGGGGTACAATGAGCAGTTCTTC. It encodes CASSVVGIDLVAGGYNEQFF.